The rows below give T cell receptor beta chains drawn from one sample of a study of cytomegalovirus exposure and HLA in healthy donors. Here immunoSEQ multiplex PCR was the method, and the copy in TCRdb shows in-frame clones only, minus some. Of around 210,000 clones listed, around 78% are singletons. Material for sequencing was PBMCs. The receptors come from a boy aged 10-17 years in good health and CMV-seronegative. Both conserved end residues are part of each CDR3. A D gene is named only where the DNA matches it firmly. The size of a clone is reported for some rows only, either as once, few or many, or as a class for expanded clones.

D: .; size: .; J: TRBJ1-2; V: TRBV11-3; CDR3: CASSSSIGGGGYTF; DNA: TGTGCCAGCAGCTCATCCATTGGCGGAGGTGGCTACACCTTC
D: .; size: .; J: TRBJ2-1; V: TRBV12-5; CDR3: CASGLPPGEQFF; DNA: TGTGCTAGTGGTTTGCCCCCCGGTGAGCAGTTCTTC
D: TRBD1; size: .; J: TRBJ1-1; V: TRBV6-7; CDR3: CASIMRQGVQFTEAFF; DNA: TGTGCCAGCATTATGAGACAGGGTGTACAATTCACTGAAGCTTTCTTT
D: TRBD2; size: once; J: TRBJ2-7; V: TRBV19; CDR3: CASSTQTSGGPYEQYF; DNA: TGTGCCAGTAGTACCCAGACTAGCGGGGGCCCCTACGAGCAGTACTTC
D: .; size: .; J: TRBJ2-7; V: TRBV6-5; CDR3: CASSYLGVPSYEQYF; DNA: TGTGCCAGCAGTTACCTCGGGGTCCCTTCCTACGAGCAGTACTTC
D: .; size: .; J: TRBJ1-6; V: TRBV11-2; CDR3: CASSLYAGPSSYNSPLHF; DNA: TGTGCCAGCAGCTTATATGCAGGTCCCAGCTCCTATAATTCACCCCTCCACTTT
D: TRBD1; size: .; J: TRBJ2-2; V: TRBV6-1; CDR3: CASSEAPRGWTGELFF; DNA: TGTGCCAGCAGTGAGGCTCCCAGGGGGTGGACCGGGGAGCTGTTTTTT
D: .; size: .; J: TRBJ1-5; V: TRBV19; CDR3: CASSILSIQGQPQHF; DNA: TGTGCCAGTAGTATACTCTCGATACAGGGTCAGCCCCAGCATTTT
D: .; size: .; J: TRBJ2-7; V: TRBV7-2; CDR3: CASSPTSYGFEQYF; DNA: TGTGCCAGCAGCCCCACTAGCTATGGTTTCGAGCAGTACTTC
D: .; size: .; J: TRBJ1-3; V: TRBV5-1; CDR3: CASSIEQGFSGNTIYF; DNA: TGCGCCAGCAGTATTGAACAGGGCTTCTCTGGAAACACCATATATTTT
D: TRBD2; size: .; J: TRBJ2-7; V: TRBV11-2; CDR3: CASSFWASGGEQYF; DNA: TGTGCCAGCAGCTTCTGGGCTAGCGGAGGAGAGCAGTACTTC
D: TRBD2; size: .; J: TRBJ2-2; V: TRBV30; CDR3: CAWNPGTIYTGELFF; DNA: TGTGCCTGGAATCCCGGGACTATCTACACCGGGGAGCTGTTTTTT
D: .; size: .; J: TRBJ2-7; V: TRBV11-2; CDR3: CASSLGGGSSYEQYF; DNA: TGTGCCAGCAGCTTAGGCGGTGGGAGCTCCTACGAGCAGTACTTC
D: TRBD2; size: .; J: TRBJ2-5; V: TRBV5-4; CDR3: CASSPLAGVQETQYF; DNA: TGTGCCAGCAGCCCACTAGCGGGGGTACAAGAGACCCAGTACTTC
D: TRBD1; size: few; J: TRBJ1-2; V: TRBV2; CDR3: CASRLGQAYGYTF; DNA: TGTGCCAGCAGACTGGGACAGGCCTATGGCTACACCTTC
D: TRBD2; size: .; J: TRBJ2-4; V: TRBV30; CDR3: CAWSPGGGLGIQYF; DNA: TGTGCCTGGAGCCCCGGCGGGGGTCTGGGCATTCAGTACTTC
D: TRBD2; size: .; J: TRBJ2-2; V: TRBV7-3; CDR3: CASSPGTSGPGELFF; DNA: TGTGCCAGCAGCCCTGGGACTAGCGGGCCCGGGGAGCTGTTTTTT
D: .; size: .; J: TRBJ2-7; V: TRBV30; CDR3: CAWSRRFGKSYEQYF; DNA: TGTGCCTGGAGTCGACGGTTCGGGAAATCCTACGAGCAGTACTTC
D: .; size: .; J: TRBJ1-2; V: TRBV6-1; CDR3: CASSDSWARAGGYTF; DNA: TGTGCCAGCAGTGATTCATGGGCCAGGGCCGGAGGCTACACCTTC
D: .; size: few; J: TRBJ1-1; V: TRBV9; CDR3: CASSTQGMNTEAFF; DNA: TGTGCCAGCAGCACACAGGGTATGAACACTGAAGCTTTCTTT
D: .; size: .; J: TRBJ2-1; V: TRBV6-1; CDR3: CASSVDLERPEQFF; DNA: TGTGCCAGCAGTGTCGACTTAGAGCGGCCTGAGCAGTTCTTC
D: .; size: .; J: TRBJ2-2; V: TRBV19; CDR3: CASSAPPGTPTGELFF; DNA: TGTGCCAGTAGTGCCCCCCCCGGGACACCGACCGGGGAGCTGTTTTTT
D: .; size: .; J: TRBJ2-1; V: TRBV9; CDR3: CASSVEAGWLNEQFF; DNA: TGTGCCAGCAGCGTAGAGGCAGGGTGGTTGAATGAGCAGTTCTTC
D: TRBD1; size: .; J: TRBJ2-7; V: TRBV5-1; CDR3: CASSETGISYEQYF; DNA: TGCGCCAGCAGCGAGACAGGGATCTCCTACGAGCAGTACTTC
D: .; size: .; J: TRBJ1-5; V: TRBV4-1; CDR3: CASSPNDNSNQPQHF; DNA: TGCGCCAGCAGCCCGAACGACAATAGCAATCAGCCCCAGCATTTT
D: .; size: .; J: TRBJ2-7; V: TRBV11-2; CDR3: CASSPRRGTFYEQYF; DNA: TGTGCCAGCAGCCCTAGGCGGGGGACATTCTACGAGCAGTACTTC
D: .; size: .; J: TRBJ1-2; V: TRBV7-9; CDR3: CASSLGGVGYTF; DNA: TGTGCCAGCAGCTTAGGGGGCGTTGGCTACACCTTC
D: .; size: .; J: TRBJ2-1; V: TRBV11-3; CDR3: CASSLMGGYNEQFF; DNA: TGTGCCAGCAGCTTGATGGGGGGATACAATGAGCAGTTCTTC
D: TRBD1; size: .; J: TRBJ1-1; V: TRBV18; CDR3: CASSPPGTEPEAFF; DNA: TGTGCCAGCTCACCACCGGGGACAGAACCTGAAGCTTTCTTT
D: .; size: .; J: TRBJ2-7; V: TRBV5-8; CDR3: CASSLTWWGGSYEQYF; DNA: TGTGCCAGCAGCTTGACTTGGTGGGGCGGATCCTACGAGCAGTACTTC
D: .; size: few; J: TRBJ1-1; V: TRBV30; CDR3: CAWAGVTEAFF; DNA: TGTGCCTGGGCAGGGGTCACTGAAGCTTTCTTT
D: TRBD1; size: .; J: TRBJ2-7; V: TRBV5-4; CDR3: CASSSMDRGDTYEQYF; DNA: TGTGCCAGCAGCTCCATGGACAGGGGCGATACCTACGAGCAGTACTTC
D: .; size: .; J: TRBJ1-1; V: TRBV7-6; CDR3: CASSPQMNTEAFF; DNA: TGTGCCAGCAGCCCACAGATGAACACTGAAGCTTTCTTT
D: TRBD2; size: .; J: TRBJ2-2; V: TRBV5-6; CDR3: CASSFLSGGAPFGELFF; DNA: TGTGCCAGCAGCTTCTTGAGCGGGGGGGCCCCATTCGGGGAGCTGTTTTTT
D: .; size: few; J: TRBJ1-1; V: TRBV25-1; CDR3: CASSEHRDTEAFF; DNA: TGTGCCAGCAGTGAACACCGGGACACTGAAGCTTTCTTT
D: .; size: few; J: TRBJ1-1; V: TRBV14; CDR3: CASSQDITAEAFF; DNA: TGTGCCAGCAGCCAAGACATAACAGCTGAAGCTTTCTTT
D: TRBD1; size: once; J: TRBJ2-7; V: TRBV13; CDR3: CASSRQGILAQYF; DNA: TGTGCCAGCAGCCGACAGGGTATCCTAGCGCAGTACTTC
D: .; size: .; J: TRBJ1-4; V: TRBV7-3; CDR3: CASSFHGWEGSNEKLFF; DNA: TGTGCCAGCAGCTTTCATGGGTGGGAGGGATCTAATGAAAAACTGTTTTTT
D: .; size: .; J: TRBJ2-3; V: TRBV4-2; CDR3: CASSQDASMDTQYF; DNA: TGTGCCAGCAGCCAAGATGCTAGTATGGATACGCAGTATTTT
D: TRBD1; size: .; J: TRBJ1-4; V: TRBV7-9; CDR3: CASSLGGQSNEKLFF; DNA: TGTGCCAGCAGCTTAGGGGGACAGAGTAATGAAAAACTGTTTTTT
D: TRBD2; size: .; J: TRBJ2-7; V: TRBV4-2; CDR3: CASSVASGSSYEQYF; DNA: TGTGCCAGCAGCGTGGCTAGCGGGAGCTCCTACGAGCAGTACTTC
D: .; size: few; J: TRBJ2-7; V: TRBV2; CDR3: CASSEGLFWGGQGPGRYEQYF; DNA: TGTGCCAGCAGTGAAGGGTTGTTTTGGGGGGGCCAGGGGCCAGGGCGCTACGAGCAGTACTTC
D: TRBD2; size: .; J: TRBJ2-5; V: TRBV7-9; CDR3: CASSPASGVETQHF; DNA: TGTGCCAGCAGCCCCGCTAGCGGGGTGGAGACCCAGCACTTC
D: TRBD2; size: .; J: TRBJ2-3; V: TRBV18; CDR3: CASSPGLNTQYF; DNA: TGTGCCAGCTCACCGGGACTAAATACGCAGTATTTT
D: TRBD2; size: few; J: TRBJ2-3; V: TRBV29-1; CDR3: CSVELREGWDTQYF; DNA: TGCAGCGTTGAACTCCGGGAGGGATGGGATACGCAGTATTTT
D: .; size: few; J: TRBJ2-1; V: TRBV9; CDR3: CASSVRTPGGEQFF; DNA: TGTGCCAGCAGCGTCCGCACCCCCGGGGGTGAGCAGTTCTTC